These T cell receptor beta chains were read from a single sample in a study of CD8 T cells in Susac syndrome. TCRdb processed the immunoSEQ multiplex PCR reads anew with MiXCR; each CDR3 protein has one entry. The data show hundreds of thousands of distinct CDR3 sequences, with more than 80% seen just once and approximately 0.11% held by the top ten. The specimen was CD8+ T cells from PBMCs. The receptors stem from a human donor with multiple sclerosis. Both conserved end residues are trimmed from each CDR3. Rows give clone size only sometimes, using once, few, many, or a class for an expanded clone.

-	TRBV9	ASSVKEDSNIPNYNEQF
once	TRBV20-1	SARLRNTEAF
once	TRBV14	ASSQGGQLNYNEQF
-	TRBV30	AWNPGTGPQF
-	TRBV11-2	ASSLDWAGGPEQY
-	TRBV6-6	ASTPTAYVSPLH
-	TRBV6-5	ASSYSPTSYNEQF
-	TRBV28	ASSLARTVYSNQPQH
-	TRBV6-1	ASSAWDSHRTGELF
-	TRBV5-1	ASSPDRERPGELF
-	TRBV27	ASSLSTSGRTYNEQF
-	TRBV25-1	ASSEYFGSPGGPNTEAF
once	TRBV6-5	ASSYVAGYEQY
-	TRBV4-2	ASNVGPYNEQF
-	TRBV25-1	ASSRQEIYEQY